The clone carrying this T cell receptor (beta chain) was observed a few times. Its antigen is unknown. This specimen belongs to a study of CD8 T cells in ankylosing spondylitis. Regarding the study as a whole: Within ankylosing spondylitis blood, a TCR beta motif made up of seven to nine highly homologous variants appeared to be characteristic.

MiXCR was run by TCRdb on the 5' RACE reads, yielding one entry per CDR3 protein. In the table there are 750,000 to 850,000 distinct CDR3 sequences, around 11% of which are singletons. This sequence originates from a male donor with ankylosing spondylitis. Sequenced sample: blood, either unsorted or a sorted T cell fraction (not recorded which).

This CDR3 is CASSYGLAGVSEQYF. The CDR3 DNA reads TGTGCCAGCAGCTACGGACTAGCGGGAGTAAGCGAGCAGTACTTC. The rearrangement links TRBV7-2 to TRBJ2-7, with 13 bases matching TRBD2. Germline trimming cut 4 bases from V and 6 bases from J; bases unmatched to any gene: 6. Germline assignment: CDR1 SGHTA and CDR2 FQGNSA. The CDR3 runs 15 residues.